This TCR beta chain was sequenced during a study of cytomegalovirus exposure and HLA in healthy donors. Remarks on this clone: The antigen is unknown.

Study outcomes and limitations: Rarity marked most TCR sequences, yet some public TCRs occurred in many donors. Prediction of most subjects' HLA-A and HLA-B alleles by TCR beta sequences was reportedly accurate. A likely sequencing artifact accounted for one observed cluster of highly shared sequence variants.

Trimming took 3 bases from V and 5 from J, leaving 16 bases between them. The CDR3 loop spans 15 amino acids. The germline CDR1 and CDR2 sequences are LNHDA and SQIVND (reference sequence). The PCR ran on 60 Vbeta and 13 Jbeta primers. Profiling relied on immunoSEQ multiplex PCR, and the TCRdb table lists in-frame clones only, not all of them. The sample has over 250,000 clones, roughly 85% seen once. The source of this sequence is a man aged 35 to 55 in good health and CMV-seropositive. The chain is built from TRBV19 and TRBJ1-2; D might be TRBD1 (5 bases). The material sequenced was PBMCs. CDR3 amino acids: CASSIGAAAVYGYTF. For the CDR3, the DNA is TGTGCCAGTAGTATTGGGGCAGCTGCAGTTTATGGCTACACCTTC. The whole variable domain, remainder taken from reference TRBV19 and TRBJ1-2, is DGGITQSPKYLFRKEGQNVTLSCEQNLNHDAMYWYRQDPGQGLRLIYYSQIVNDFQKGDIAEGYSVSREKKESFPLTVTSAQKNPTAFYLCASSIGAAAVYGYTFGSGTRLTVV.